This T cell receptor beta chain was captured in a study of cytomegalovirus exposure and HLA in healthy donors. With 60 Vbeta and 13 Jbeta primers, the PCR was carried out. The table came from immunoSEQ multiplex PCR; TCRdb's copy has only in-frame clones and leaves some out. This table has 90,000 to 140,000 clones, about 15% appearing once. The receptor's source is a female donor in good health and CMV-seronegative. The specimen sequenced was PBMCs.

The CDR3 here is CASRIVQGESYTF. The CDR3 coding sequence is TGTGCCAGCAGGATAGTACAGGGGGAGAGCTACACCTTC. The chain joins TRBV28 to TRBJ1-2; 8 positions agree with TRBD1. The CDR3 runs to 13 residues. J gave up 9 bases and V 6 bases, and 9 bases lay outside the gene matches. Germline CDR1 reads MDHEN; CDR2 reads SYDVKM.